This T cell receptor beta chain was captured by sequencing in a study of CD8 T cells in Susac syndrome. TEMRA cells were enriched by FACS, and CD4+ and CD8+ T cells were negatively isolated. RNA in amounts of roughly 0.5 to 1 ug was reverse transcribed with random hexamers. The immunoSEQ assay covered 54 Vbeta and 13 Jbeta segments for CDR3. TCRdb fed the immunoSEQ multiplex PCR reads into MiXCR, producing one record per CDR3 protein. The sample has 160,000 or so distinct CDR3 sequences, about 94% seen once. This CDR3 is 13 amino acids long. Trimming took 7 bases from V and 6 from J, leaving 12 bases between them. Germline V lookup: CDR1 LNHDA, CDR2 SQIVND (reference sequence).

The V call is TRBV19, the J call TRBJ2-2; D gene unclear. This TCR derives from a human donor with multiple sclerosis. The sequenced sample consisted of CD8+ T cells from PBMCs. The CDR3 coding sequence is TGTGCCAGTATAGGATCTTTGGCCGGGGAGCTGTTTTTT. It encodes CASIGSLAGELFF.